Presented here are 25 T cell receptor beta chains from one specimen sequenced in a study of T cell changes during pregnancy in multiple sclerosis (dated by TCRdb to the late 2010s). Preparation of the library involved the immunoSEQ multiplex PCR assay. TCRdb re-hosts the immuneACCESS table, in-frame sequences only. Its copies lack some clones; in the studies checked, an unresolved V gene accounts for under half of them, and the cause for the rest is not known. This sample is represented by tens of thousands of clones; roughly nine tenths of them were singletons. 6.1% of the sample belongs to the ten largest clones. Material: CD8+ T cells from peripheral blood mononuclear cells, obtained in the second trimester of pregnancy. Every receptor here comes from a female donor with multiple sclerosis, enrolled in a pregnancy study.

This chain joins TRBV2 and TRBJ1-5, with TRBD1 matching 8 bases. The germline V gene has CDR1 SNHLY and CDR2 FYNNEI. The V segment lost 4 bases and the J segment 3 bases; nucleotides outside the gene matches: 5. The CDR3 covers 15 residues. The CDR3 sequence: CASSVRTGLNQPQHF. The DNA of the CDR3 is TGTGCCAGCAGTGTCAGGACAGGGCTCAATCAGCCCCAGCATTTT.

The rearrangement joins TRBV5-1 to TRBJ2-3; TRBD2 matches 15 bases. This CDR3 spans 17 amino acids. Trimming took 5 bases from V and 2 from J; bases not matched to a gene: 6. The germline V gene encodes CDR1 SGHRS and CDR2 YFSETQ. CDR3 in amino acids: CASRRGLAGGNTDTQYF. CDR3 nucleotides: TGCGCCAGCAGACGGGGACTAGCGGGGGGAAACACAGATACGCAGTATTTT.

V and J are TRBV9 and TRBJ1-1; 10 bases align to TRBD1. This CDR3 region has 15 residues. Germline V gene data show CDR1 as SGDLS and CDR2 as YYNGEE. V trimming: 0 bases; J trimming: 6 bases; junction bases outside the gene matches: 5. CDR3 sequence reads: CASSVVGTGEAEAFF. Here the CDR3 DNA reads TGTGCCAGCAGCGTAGTAGGGACAGGGGAGGCTGAAGCTTTCTTT.

The chain has TRBV4-1 and TRBJ1-2; D not resolved. The CDR3 loop spans 14 amino acids. Germline V gene lookup returns CDR1 MGHRA and CDR2 YSYEKL. V shed 0 bases and J shed 1 base, with 6 bases lying between them. DNA of the CDR3: TGCGCCAGCAGCCAAGATGCGGGTAACTATGGCTACACCTTC. This codes for CASSQDAGNYGYTF.

The chain has TRBV5-4 and TRBJ2-2; D might be TRBD1 (6 bases). Germline V gene sequence: CDR1 SGHNT, CDR2 YYREEE (reference sequence). The CDR3 has 15 amino acids. V lost 0 bases, J lost 3 bases, and 9 bases lay in between. CDR3 DNA: TGTGCCAGCAGCTTGGAACAGGGTTACACCGGGGAGCTGTTTTTT. It specifies CASSLEQGYTGELFF.

The V and J genes are TRBV27 and TRBJ2-7, with TRBD1 matching over 8 bases. The trim removed 6 bases at V and 5 bases at J, leaving 12 bases unmatched. Germline V lookup: CDR1 MNHEY, CDR2 SMNVEV (reference sequence). The CDR3 length is 15 residues. The chain's CDR3 is CASSPRQGSFHEQYF. In nucleotides, the CDR3 is TGTGCCAGCAGCCCAAGACAGGGGTCCTTCCACGAGCAGTACTTC.

The chain joins TRBV4-3 to TRBJ1-2; D ambiguous. The germline V and J ends were trimmed by 4 bases and 5 bases, with 23 bases remaining between them. From germline, CDR1 is LGHNA and CDR2 YSLEER. CDR3 length equals 17 residues. CDR3 in DNA: TGCGCCAGCAGCCCCCTCGCAACAGTTCAAGGCTCTTATGGCTACACCTTC. This gives the protein CASSPLATVQGSYGYTF.

The V and J genes are TRBV6-1 and TRBJ1-5, with D uncertain. Trimming pared 4 bases from V and 1 base from J, leaving 8 bases between. CDR3 size: 14 residues. The germline V gene has CDR1 MNHNS and CDR2 SASEGT. CDR3 region: CASSATQSNQPQHF. The CDR3 DNA follows: TGTGCCAGCAGTGCCACACAAAGCAATCAGCCCCAGCATTTT.

V and J are TRBV9 and TRBJ1-1; the match to TRBD1 covers 7 bases. The trim removed 0 bases at V and 4 bases at J, leaving 3 bases unmatched. The CDR3 spans 14 residues. In germline, CDR1 is SGDLS, CDR2 YYNGEE. CDR3 coding DNA: TGTGCCAGCAGCGTAGGAGGGGGCCGCACTGAAGCTTTCTTT. It is translated as CASSVGGGRTEAFF.

The J gene is TRBJ2-1, the V gene TRBV29-1, with D perhaps TRBD2 (5 bases). Germline V CDR1 and CDR2: SQVTM, ANQGSEA. Trimming removed 4 bases from V and 3 bases from J, with 13 bases in between. This CDR3 contains 14 residues. CDR3 bases: TGCAGCGTTGCGAGTAGCGCCCACTACAATGAGCAGTTCTTC. Its protein product is CSVASSAHYNEQFF.

This chain connects TRBV19 to TRBJ2-7; D perhaps matches TRBD2 (5 bases). CDR3 length: 14 amino acids. Trimming took 4 bases from V and 4 from J, leaving 14 bases between them. Looked up from germline, CDR1 is LNHDA and CDR2 is SQIVND (reference sequence). In nucleotides, the CDR3 is TGTGCCAGTAGTACCGCATCGGGAACTTACGAGCAGTACTTC. Translating it yields CASSTASGTYEQYF.

The chain carries TRBV29-1 and TRBJ2-5; 8 bases agree with TRBD2. The germline V gene has CDR1 SQVTM and CDR2 ANQGSEA. This CDR3 contains 13 residues. The CDR3: CSWASGRLSTQYF. The CDR3 DNA is TGCAGTTGGGCTAGCGGGCGGCTTAGCACCCAGTACTTC.

The CDR3 sequence: CASRTIGSPLHF. The DNA for the CDR3 is TGTGCCAGCAGGACCATCGGGTCACCCCTCCACTTT. V usage is TRBV27 and J usage is TRBJ1-6; no clear D. The germline gives CDR1 MNHEY, CDR2 SMNVEV (reference sequence). The CDR3 runs 12 residues. Deletions cut 6 bases from V and 10 bases from J, with 10 bases between.

This chain connects TRBV6-1 to TRBJ1-5; D possibly corresponds to TRBD1 (6 bases). In germline, CDR1 is MNHNS, CDR2 SASEGT. There are 14 residues in the CDR3. The V gene lost 4 bases and the J gene lost 4 bases, with 11 bases spanning the gap. The CDR3 spells CASSVRGGNQPQHF. Written as DNA, the CDR3 is TGTGCCAGCAGTGTGAGGGGGGGGAATCAGCCCCAGCATTTT.

The rearrangement links TRBV19 to TRBJ2-7, with 9 bases lining up with TRBD1. The germline V gene has CDR1 LNHDA and CDR2 SQIVND (reference sequence). V was pared by 6 bases and J by 5 bases, with 8 bases of the junction left unmatched. The CDR3 sequence is 14 residues long. CDR3 region: CASRSGTGLDEQYF. For the CDR3, the DNA is TGTGCCAGTAGGTCCGGGACAGGGTTAGACGAGCAGTACTTC.

This clone was found once. V gene TRBV30 combines with J gene TRBJ2-3; possibly TRBD2 for D (7 bases). The germline V gene has CDR1 GTSNPN and CDR2 SVGIG (reference sequence). Trimming cost V 3 bases and J 0 bases, with 22 bases left between them. CDR3 length: 18 residues. The CDR3 is CAWRRGGFFSLSTDTQYF. The CDR3 DNA sequence: TGTGCCTGGAGGAGGGGGGGCTTCTTCTCTTTGAGCACAGATACGCAGTATTTT.

CDR3 coding DNA: TGTGCCAGCAGCCAAGGGGCTATACAGTACTTC. Translated: CASSQGAIQYF. The chain is built from TRBV14 and TRBJ2-7; the D is unclear. Germline loops: CDR1 SGHDN, CDR2 FVKESK. This CDR3 contains 11 residues. Trimming cost V 1 base and J 10 bases, with 8 bases left between them.

V is TRBV5-4 and J is TRBJ2-2, with TRBD1 identical over 8 bases. V shed 1 base and J 1 base; nucleotides not matched to a gene: 3. In germline, CDR1 is SGHNT, CDR2 YYREEE (reference sequence). The CDR3 loop spans 16 amino acids. CDR3 nucleotides: TGTGCCAGCAGCTTGCTGGGACAGGTGAACACCGGGGAGCTGTTTTTT. Translation gives CASSLLGQVNTGELFF.

The rearrangement links TRBV7-6 to TRBJ2-1; tentative D call: TRBD2 (5 bases). The V end was cut by 4 bases, the J end by 7 bases, with 11 bases between. CDR1 SGHVS and CDR2 FNYEAQ come from the germline V gene. There are 13 residues in the CDR3. CDR3 loop: CASSSGRGNEQFF. CDR3 DNA sequence: TGTGCCAGCAGCTCCGGACGGGGAAATGAGCAGTTCTTC.

By sample share, this clone is medium-sized. CDR3 region: CASSEGQGPGNQPQHF. CDR3 in DNA: TGTGCCAGCAGTGAAGGACAGGGCCCGGGCAATCAGCCCCAGCATTTT. The chain carries TRBV6-1 and TRBJ1-5; 7 bases are a match to TRBD1. V lost 1 base and J lost 2; bases outside the gene matches: 5. Germline assignment: CDR1 MNHNS and CDR2 SASEGT. This CDR3 comprises 16 residues.

This chain links TRBV29-1 with TRBJ2-6; 9 nucleotides agree with TRBD1. The CDR3 runs 15 residues. Germline V gene data show CDR1 as SQVTM and CDR2 as ANQGSEA. J was trimmed by 0 bases and V by 7 bases; bases with no gene match: 4. The CDR3 DNA is TGCAGCGCCCGGACAGGGGACTCTGGGGCCAACGTCCTGACTTTC. It is translated as CSARTGDSGANVLTF.

The chain has TRBV7-9 and TRBJ2-5; the D is unclear. CDR1 is SEHNR and CDR2 is FQNEAQ in the germline V gene (reference sequence). The CDR3 is made up of 15 amino acids. Trimming pared 4 bases from V and 1 base from J, leaving 13 bases between. The CDR3 is CASSYSTSTQETQYF. Here the CDR3 DNA reads TGTGCCAGCAGCTACTCGACATCCACCCAAGAGACCCAGTACTTC.

This chain connects TRBV7-2 to TRBJ2-1; TRBD2 matches 9 bases. The CDR3 length is 15 residues. The trim removed 5 bases at V and 7 bases at J, leaving 9 bases unmatched. CDR1 is SGHTA and CDR2 is FQGNSA in the germline V gene. Here the CDR3 reads CASSDGGGVSNEQFF. The CDR3 region has the DNA TGTGCCAGCAGCGACGGCGGGGGGGTTTCGAATGAGCAGTTCTTC. Full variable domain (rest looked up from reference TRBV7-2 and TRBJ2-1): GAGVSQSPSNKVTEKGKDVELRCDPISGHTALYWYRQSLGQGLEFLIYFQGNSAPDKSGLPSDRFSAERTGGSVSTLTIQRTQQEDSAVYLCASSDGGGVSNEQFFGPGTRLTVL.

The CDR3 spells CASSLTGLTNTDTQYF. CDR3 nucleotide sequence: TGCGCCAGCAGCTTGACAGGGCTAACGAACACAGATACGCAGTATTTT. The rearrangement joins TRBV5-1 to TRBJ2-3, with TRBD1 as a possible D gene (6 bases). Trimming cost V 1 base and J 2 bases, with 14 bases left between them. Germline CDR1 SGHRS, CDR2 YFSETQ. CDR3 length equals 16 residues.

This chain links TRBV9 with TRBJ2-7; D remains ambiguous. The CDR3 has 13 residues. Deletions cut 0 bases from V and 5 bases from J, with 9 bases between. Germline CDR1 and CDR2: SGDLS and YYNGEE. CDR3: CASSVGTEDEQYF. For the CDR3, the DNA is TGTGCCAGCAGCGTAGGTACCGAGGACGAGCAGTACTTC. The full variable domain, completed using reference TRBV9 and TRBJ2-7, is DSGVTQTPKHLITATGQRVTLRCSPRSGDLSVYWYQQSLDQGLQFLIQYYNGEERAKGNILERFSAQQFPDLHSELNLSSLELGDSALYFCASSVGTEDEQYFGPGTRLTVT.